The sample holds a few counts of the clone carrying this TCR beta chain. As yet, its antigen is unknown. The data originate from a study of T-cell reconstitution after alpha-beta-depleted transplantation in children. General observations from the study: Reportedly, roughly two months post-transplant, alpha-beta T cells arose from several hundred expanded graft clones. One year post-transplant, T-cell counts and diversity were largely derived from T cells produced anew.

Unique molecular identifiers were incorporated when the TCRbeta library was constructed. TCRdb used MiXCR to reprocess the PCR reads, holding one entry per CDR3 protein. The profile shows under 400,000 distinct CDR3 sequences, over 20% of them singletons. V shed 4 bases, J shed 5 bases, and the junction held 5 bases outside the gene matches. This CDR3 is 15 amino acids long. Germline V gene data show CDR1 as LGHNA and CDR2 as YNFKEQ. The V call is TRBV4-2, the J call TRBJ2-1; 10 bases agree with TRBD2. The sequencing used PBMCs, mostly from graft donor cells, collected 180 days after TCRalphabeta/CD19-depleted stem cell transplant. This sequence originates from a male patient younger than 18 who had a stem cell transplant for acute lymphoblastic leukemia, so the T cells may come from the graft donor. The CDR3 DNA reads TGTGCCAGCAGCCCGGCTAGCGGGAGTCACAATGAGCAGTTCTTC. Translating it yields CASSPASGSHNEQFF.